This is a list of T cell receptor beta chains from one sample in a study of CD8+CD57+ T cells in acquired aplastic anemia. In TCRdb, the reads were re-called with MiXCR into one record per CDR3 protein. The repertoire holds about 20,000 distinct CDR3 sequences, 40% seen once, with approximately 89% in the top ten. The sample was CD8+CD57+ T cells sorted from PBMCs. These receptors all stem from a human donor with aplastic anemia. Both conserved end residues are part of each CDR3.

15 TRBV7-9 CASSLDSTRDSPLHF
15 TRBV12-3/TRBV12-4 CASSVGGGASGELFF
15 TRBV7-6 CASSLEAGGLSGYTF
13 TRBV7-9 CASSLAVATEAFF
17 TRBV10-1 CASSESRDRYLLDTQYF
15 TRBV13 CASNPRLAGGREQFF
14 TRBV2 CASIFRVLNTEAFF
14 TRBV7-2 CASSLLGSADTQYF
14 TRBV6-5 CASSVGRSKTEAFF
16 TRBV7-2 CASSLALGDRAYEQYF
17 TRBV20-1 CSARSELAELGNTEAFF
17 TRBV27 CASSLTYETASCNEQFF
14 TRBV20-1 CSARERGGTYEQFF
13 TRBV6-5 CASSEGQDTEAFF
17 TRBV24-1 CATSDFSRTSGTDTQYF
16 TRBV10-3 CASTPGLAGGRYEQYF
15 TRBV7-6 CASSSGSGTQSPLHF